This is a list of T cell receptor beta chains from one sample in a study of blood T cell repertoires in COVID-19. Profiling relied on immunoSEQ multiplex PCR, and the TCRdb table lists in-frame clones only, not all of them. This table has 150,000 or so clones, roughly 85% appearing once. Sequencing was carried out using PBMCs or T cells enriched from blood (not recorded which). The receptors come from a man in his sixties who had recovered from COVID-19. CDR3s leave out the opening cysteine and the closing phenylalanine or tryptophan. The order of the fields is J gene, V gene, CDR3 protein.

TRBJ2-7	TRBV6-5	ASSFFDRSSYEQY
TRBJ2-7	TRBV4-2	ASSQDGRRGRPPYEQY
TRBJ2-2	TRBV3-1/TRBV3-2	ASSQDRSQGAYTGELF
TRBJ1-1	TRBV14	ASSQVRPGTEAF
TRBJ2-3	TRBV14	ASSPTGPDTQY
TRBJ1-1	TRBV9	ASSVTGGNTEAF
TRBJ1-3	TRBV6-5	ASSYSQGLSGNTIY
TRBJ1-4	TRBV7-2	ASSLVQGPNEKLF
TRBJ2-2	TRBV7-3	ASSLRQGYTGELF
TRBJ1-4	TRBV2	ASTLEGDEKLF
TRBJ1-1	TRBV6-5	ASSPVGGGFKAF
TRBJ2-5	TRBV19	ASSIMQGGSETQY
TRBJ2-4	TRBV4-1	ASSQDKLGLAGVQNIQY
TRBJ1-6	TRBV28	ASRDRGPHSPLH
TRBJ1-1	TRBV28	AERVWDTEAF
TRBJ1-3	TRBV28	ASSMPRVLSGNTIY
TRBJ1-3	TRBV28	ASRRGQGAGNTIY
TRBJ1-4	TRBV7-9	ASSRDTGQPNEKLF
TRBJ1-6	TRBV27	ASSLLGQTNSPLH
TRBJ1-5	TRBV19	ASSSGRSNQPQH
TRBJ1-1	TRBV28	ASSSQGEAF
TRBJ1-6	TRBV7-9	ASSQSGQYSPLH
TRBJ1-1	TRBV27	ASSLSGLRGQLMNTEAF
TRBJ2-7	TRBV19	ASSTGQEQY
TRBJ2-7	TRBV2	ASSESQGIFSYEQY
TRBJ2-5	TRBV10-3	AISSGERETQY
TRBJ2-7	TRBV5-1	ASSLISSGDEQY
TRBJ2-1	TRBV19	ASSQTSGIYNEQF
TRBJ2-5	TRBV20-1	SASVGGETQY
TRBJ1-2	TRBV5-5	ASSLDPGRQGRGYT
TRBJ1-2	TRBV29-1	SVEYSNYGYT
TRBJ1-6	TRBV6-5	ASTPRGYSPLH
TRBJ2-1	TRBV27	ASSFARAYNEQF
TRBJ2-5	TRBV2	ASSEHGLGAETQY
TRBJ1-1	TRBV5-5	ASSLSGSGTEAF
TRBJ2-3	TRBV9	ASSPTPDTTDTQY
TRBJ1-2	TRBV5-4	ASSGDRKGNYGYT
TRBJ2-7	TRBV5-8	ASSLGTLGYEQY
TRBJ1-5	TRBV28	ASRLTGGSNQPQH
TRBJ2-7	TRBV6-5	ASSPTGEDKQY
TRBJ2-1	TRBV7-8	ASSPPLRDRGTSYNEQF
TRBJ2-7	TRBV18	ASSDDRARDEQY
TRBJ2-7	TRBV4-1	ASSQGEGLGTYEQY
TRBJ2-5	TRBV3-1/TRBV3-2	ASSQVGQGTETQY
TRBJ2-1	TRBV29-1	SVDGGDYNEQF
TRBJ2-1	TRBV10-3	AISLKLAGGDNEQF
TRBJ1-1	TRBV7-6	ASSLDNRAGTEAF
TRBJ2-7	TRBV19	ASSKSGGSSYEQY
TRBJ2-5	TRBV27	ASSLDPRPTGGMKTQY
TRBJ1-5	TRBV19	ASSFGQGHQPQH
TRBJ2-3	TRBV18	ASSPPVSGGGDTQY
TRBJ2-2	TRBV28	ATKPRDRLDSELF
TRBJ2-5	TRBV11-2	ASSPSGGQETQY
TRBJ1-1	TRBV7-9	ASSFRTGATDTEAF
TRBJ2-3	TRBV10-2	ASTYLATQY